This T cell receptor beta chain was documented in a study of T cells after posttransplantation cyclophosphamide. Whole-study findings and limits: Recipient CMV seropositivity and CMV reactivation strongly tracked TRB clonality. Donor-recipient repertoire similarity was low at 1-2 months, rising over year one. Blood and skin or GI T cell repertoires showed limited TRB overlap.

Cyclophosphamide on days +3 and +4 followed busulfan-fludarabine conditioning and a marrow graft. Points on this clone: Its antigen is as yet unknown.

Repertoires were generated with immunoSEQ multiplex PCR, while TCRdb's copy carries only in-frame clones and drops some. The sample carries tens of thousands of clones, about 77% recorded once. This CDR3 is built from 15 residues. The ends lost 5 bases at V and 1 base at J; junction bases unmatched: 3. Germline V lookup: CDR1 MNHNS, CDR2 SASEGT. The gene calls are TRBV6-1 and TRBJ2-1; 9 bases are a match to TRBD2. The clonotype was recovered from a female patient between 35 and 55 years old who received an allogeneic stem cell transplant from a related donor, was CMV-positive, and had no GVHD. Some T cells may be graft donor cells. Specimen: CD4+ T cells sorted from blood, collected approximately 1,900 days after a stem cell transplant with posttransplant cyclophosphamide. CDR3: CASSLTSGSYNEQFF. The CDR3 DNA reads TGTGCCAGCAGTTTGACTAGCGGTTCCTACAATGAGCAGTTCTTC.